One and the same sample provided the 29 T cell receptor beta chains below, sequenced in a study of blood T cell repertoires in COVID-19. The method was immunoSEQ multiplex PCR; TCRdb's version includes in-frame clones alone and lacks a portion of them. The table has about 240,000 clones, around 83% seen once. The sample taken for sequencing was peripheral blood. Receptor source: a woman in her fifties or sixties with active or convalescent COVID-19.

The V and J genes are TRBV7-9 and TRBJ1-2; TRBD1 agrees at 8 bases. CDR1 and CDR2 (germline): SEHNR, FQNEAQ (reference sequence). V lost 5 bases, J lost 5 bases, and 10 bases stayed unmatched. The CDR3 totals 15 residues. The CDR3 loop is CASSRPGQDPYGYTF. CDR3 nucleotides: TGTGCCAGCAGCCGGCCGGGACAGGACCCGTATGGCTACACCTTC. The full variable domain, with the rest looked up from reference TRBV7-9 and TRBJ1-2, is DTGVSQNPRHKITKRGQNVTFRCDPISEHNRLYWYRQTLGQGPEFLTYFQNEAQLEKSRLLSDRFSAERPKGSFSTLEIQRTEQGDSAMYLCASSRPGQDPYGYTFGSGTRLTVV.

V gene TRBV5-1 combines with J gene TRBJ1-1; TRBD1 aligns across 7 bases. With V trimmed by 1 base and J by 10 bases, 10 bases remained unmatched. Per the germline V gene, CDR1 is SGHRS and CDR2 is YFSETQ. This CDR3 spans 14 amino acids. CDR3 in amino acids: CASSLWVTGERAFF. CDR3 sequence (DNA): TGCGCCAGCAGCTTGTGGGTAACAGGGGAGAGAGCTTTCTTT.

This chain joins TRBV15 and TRBJ1-5; 9 bases align to TRBD1. Trimming cost V 0 bases and J 5 bases; bases outside gene matches: 2. Germline V CDR1 and CDR2: LNHNV, YYDKDF (reference sequence). CDR3 length: 15 residues. The CDR3 DNA reads TGTGCCACCAGCAGAGAACAGGGGGCTTATCAGCCCCAGCATTTT. Its translation is CATSREQGAYQPQHF. The full variable domain, rest sourced from reference TRBV15 and TRBJ1-5, is DAMVIQNPRYQVTQFGKPVTLSCSQTLNHNVMYWYQQKSSQAPKLLFHYYDKDFNNEADTPDNFQSRRPNTSFCFLDIRSPGLGDTAMYLCATSREQGAYQPQHFGDGTRLSIL.

The rearrangement links TRBV28 to TRBJ1-5, with 9 bases fitting TRBD1. The CDR3 runs to 15 residues. Germline CDR1 MDHEN, CDR2 SYDVKM. With 6 bases clipped from V and 5 bases from J, the junction kept 8 bases outside the gene matches. Here the CDR3 DNA reads TGTGCCAGCAGCCAGGGGGACAGGGCCTATCAGCCCCAGCATTTT. Protein product: CASSQGDRAYQPQHF.

The DNA for the CDR3 is TGTGCCAGCAGCCAAATCCAGGGTTACGAGCAGTACTTC. Its translation is CASSQIQGYEQYF. The chain employs TRBV3-1 (or the pseudogene TRBV3-2) and TRBJ2-7, with D possibly matching TRBD1 (5 bases). The CDR3 length is 13 residues. Germline V gene data show CDR1 as LGHDT and CDR2 as YNNKEL (reference sequence). V shed 2 bases and J shed 4 bases, with 9 bases lying between them.

V usage is TRBV6-5 and J usage is TRBJ1-5; 8 positions agree with TRBD1. V lost 5 bases to trimming and J lost 2 bases; unmatched junction nucleotides: 5. CDR1 is MNHEY and CDR2 is SVGAGI in the germline V gene. This CDR3 comprises 15 residues. In DNA form, the CDR3 reads TGTGCCAGCAGTCCGACAGGGGTAGGCAATCAGCCCCAGCATTTT. Its protein product is CASSPTGVGNQPQHF.

The genes are TRBV5-1 and TRBJ2-1; 15 bases line up with TRBD2. The CDR3 totals 20 residues. The V gene's germline CDR1 is SGHRS and CDR2 YFSETQ. V lost 0 bases and J lost 0; bases outside the gene matches: 7. The CDR3 spells CASSLAGTSGGLSSYNEQFF. CDR3 nucleotide sequence: TGCGCCAGCAGCTTGGCCGGGACTAGCGGGGGGCTAAGCTCCTACAATGAGCAGTTCTTC.

The V and J genes are TRBV19 and TRBJ1-3; D gene unclear. The CDR3 contains 14 residues. Germline-derived CDR1 and CDR2 are LNHDA and SQIVND (reference sequence). The V and J ends lost 7 bases and 0 bases respectively, with 10 bases between them. CDR3 sequence: CASTAGHSGNTIYF. As DNA, the CDR3 is TGTGCCAGTACTGCAGGTCACTCTGGAAACACCATATATTTT.

The chain has TRBV5-1 and TRBJ2-1, with 7 bases matching TRBD2. The CDR3 sequence is 15 residues long. Germline CDR1 and CDR2: SGHRS and YFSETQ. The V and J ends lost 3 bases and 4 bases, in that order; junction bases with no gene match: 7. The CDR3 loop reads CASSWGAGTYNEQFF. DNA of the CDR3: TGCGCCAGCAGCTGGGGAGCGGGAACTTACAATGAGCAGTTCTTC.

The chain carries TRBV18 and TRBJ1-4, with 10 bases identical to TRBD1. With V trimmed by 6 bases and J by 7 bases, 8 bases remained unmatched. Germline V gene sequence: CDR1 KGHSH, CDR2 LQKENI. CDR3 length equals 15 residues. DNA for the CDR3: TGTGCCAGCTCGCCCGACAGGGGGCGCGGTGAAAAACTGTTTTTT. Protein product: CASSPDRGRGEKLFF.

The genes are TRBV3-1 (or the pseudogene TRBV3-2) and TRBJ2-3, with 9 positions matching TRBD2. V trimming: 3 bases; J trimming: 2 bases; junction bases outside the gene matches: 9. CDR3 length: 17 amino acids. Germline V gene data show CDR1 as LGHDT and CDR2 as YNNKEL (reference sequence). CDR3 coding DNA: TGTGCCAGCAGCCACCGAAGGCTAGCGGGGTTCACAGATACGCAGTATTTT. It yields the protein CASSHRRLAGFTDTQYF.

CDR3 protein: CASSLQGPYNEQFF. The CDR3 DNA reads as TGTGCCAGCAGCCTTCAGGGTCCCTACAATGAGCAGTTCTTC. The gene calls are TRBV5-4 and TRBJ2-1; TRBD1 might be the D (5 bases). In germline, CDR1 is SGHNT, CDR2 YYREEE (reference sequence). The V end lost 4 bases, the J end lost 2 bases, and 10 bases lay between the germline ends. This CDR3 comprises 14 residues.

V and J are TRBV9 and TRBJ1-2, with 10 positions matching TRBD1. The germline CDR1 and CDR2 sequences are SGDLS and YYNGEE. V dropped 4 bases and J dropped 4; count of bases not matched to a gene: 10. The CDR3 loop spans 16 amino acids. The CDR3 bases are TGTGCCAGCAGCACCCGGACAGGGGGGGGTCTCTATGGCTACACCTTC. Amino acids: CASSTRTGGGLYGYTF.

To note about this clone: One end of the junction varies from germline; a read error may be responsible. This sequence joins TRBV4-1 and TRBJ2-7, with 8 bases fitting TRBD1. The CDR3 is 13 residues long. CDR1 is MGHRA, CDR2 YSYEKL, per germline. In nucleotides, the CDR3 is TGCGCCAGCAGCCAAGGTGGGACAGGTCCGGCGCTTTTC. Translated, it gives CASSQGGTGPALF.

This clone has just one count. V gene TRBV10-3 combines with J gene TRBJ1-6, with 7 nucleotides matching TRBD1. V shed 4 bases and J 8 bases; nucleotides not matched to a gene: 5. The CDR3 sequence is 14 residues long. Germline V gives CDR1 ENHRY, CDR2 SYGVKD. This chain's CDR3 is CAISVQGGDSPLHF. The CDR3 bases are TGTGCCATCAGTGTCCAGGGGGGCGATTCACCCCTCCACTTT.

This clone was recorded only once. The chain combines TRBV3-1 (or the pseudogene TRBV3-2) with TRBJ2-1; a possible D gene is TRBD2 (7 bases). This CDR3 has 17 amino acids. V was shortened by 2 bases and J by 0 bases, with 14 bases between the two germline ends. Germline V gene sequence: CDR1 LGHDT, CDR2 YNNKEL (reference sequence). In DNA, the CDR3 is TGTGCCAGCAGCCAAAAGGGGGGGGCAAGCTCCTACAATGAGCAGTTCTTC. Its translation: CASSQKGGASSYNEQFF.

The chain is built from TRBV5-1 and TRBJ2-2; 11 nucleotides align to TRBD1. CDR1 is SGHRS, CDR2 YFSETQ, per germline. Losses at the gene ends were 4 bases for V and 0 bases for J; bases not matched to a gene: 2. This CDR3 has 16 residues. The CDR3 DNA reads TGCGCCAGCAGCACGGGACAGGGGGCGAACACCGGGGAGCTGTTTTTT. This codes for CASSTGQGANTGELFF.

J is TRBJ2-5 and V is TRBV2, with 12 bases fitting TRBD2. CDR1 is SNHLY and CDR2 is FYNNEI in the germline V gene. J lost 5 bases, V lost 6 bases, and 10 bases had no gene match. This CDR3 comprises 16 residues. The CDR3 DNA reads as TGTGCCAGCAGACAATCTAGCGGGGGGGCCGGGGAGACCCAGTACTTC. Protein product: CASRQSSGGAGETQYF.

This clone came up once. The rearrangement joins TRBV18 to TRBJ2-3; D is perhaps TRBD2 (5 bases). CDR1 and CDR2 (germline): KGHSH, LQKENI. The ends were cut back, 1 base at V and 6 bases at J, with 17 bases in the middle. The CDR3 extends over 16 amino acids. The CDR3 nucleotides are TGTGCCAGCTCACCACAGGGAAGTCGGGGTAGGGATACGCAGTATTTT. Its translation: CASSPQGSRGRDTQYF.

The chain employs TRBV6-6 and TRBJ2-7; 9 positions match TRBD2. Trimming took 8 bases from V and 0 from J; bases not matched to a gene: 5. This CDR3 spans 14 amino acids. Germline assignment: CDR1 MNHNY and CDR2 SVGAGI (reference sequence). This CDR3 reads CASAGGGGSYEQYF. The CDR3 DNA reads as TGTGCCAGCGCAGGCGGGGGGGGCTCCTACGAGCAGTACTTC.

The chain recombines TRBV6-5 with TRBJ2-7; TRBD1 aligns across 8 bases. Per the germline V gene, CDR1 is MNHEY and CDR2 is SVGAGI. V lost 6 bases and J lost 4; bases outside the gene matches: 11. The CDR3 has 15 amino acids. CDR3 in DNA: TGTGCCAGCAGCCCCTATCATCAGGGGGCTTACGAGCAGTACTTC. This gives the protein CASSPYHQGAYEQYF.

The chain carries TRBV3-1 (or the pseudogene TRBV3-2) and TRBJ2-3, with TRBD2 identical over 12 bases. The germline V gene encodes CDR1 LGHDT and CDR2 YNNKEL (reference sequence). The trim removed 4 bases at V and 6 bases at J, leaving 2 bases unmatched. This CDR3 spans 14 amino acids. CDR3 DNA sequence: TGTGCCAGCAGCCTCGGGACTAGCGGGGATACGCAGTATTTT. Its protein product is CASSLGTSGDTQYF.

V gene TRBV10-3 combines with J gene TRBJ1-4, with 10 bases aligning to TRBD1. The CDR3 extends over 15 amino acids. V lost 0 bases and J lost 5; bases outside the gene matches: 0. CDR1 is ENHRY, CDR2 SYGVKD, per germline. CDR3 region: CAISESGQGNEKLFF. In DNA, the CDR3 is TGTGCCATCAGTGAGTCGGGACAGGGGAATGAAAAACTGTTTTTT.

The chain carries TRBV3-1 (or the pseudogene TRBV3-2) and TRBJ2-1, with TRBD1 identical over 9 bases. The trim removed 1 base at V and 6 bases at J, leaving 4 bases unmatched. The germline gives CDR1 LGHDT, CDR2 YNNKEL (reference sequence). The CDR3 consists of 15 residues. CDR3 region: CASSQVGTGLNEQFF. DNA for the CDR3: TGTGCCAGCAGCCAAGTAGGGACAGGGCTCAATGAGCAGTTCTTC.

The J gene is TRBJ2-2, the V gene TRBV27; D may be TRBD2 (6 bases). CDR3 length: 16 amino acids. Trimming left V 2 bases short and J 2 bases short, with 12 bases between. Germline V gene sequence: CDR1 MNHEY, CDR2 SMNVEV (reference sequence). The CDR3 reads CASSLRLGANTGELFF. In DNA form, the CDR3 reads TGTGCCAGCAGTTTAAGACTAGGAGCTAACACCGGGGAGCTGTTTTTT.

Regarding this clone: This clone may be a read error of a much larger clone one base away. This chain links TRBV28 with TRBJ2-3; TRBD2 agrees at 8 bases. J gave up 2 bases and V 5 bases, and 9 bases lay outside the gene matches. Germline assignment: CDR1 MDHEN and CDR2 SYDVKM. CDR3 length equals 16 residues. In nucleotides, the CDR3 is TGTGCCAGCAGTAGGGCGGGGGGCGGGGACACAGATACGCAGTATTTT. It translates to CASSRAGGGDTDTQYF.

J is TRBJ2-3 and V is TRBV30; the D gene is possibly TRBD1 (5 bases). The germline V gene encodes CDR1 GTSNPN and CDR2 SVGIG (reference sequence). The CDR3 loop spans 14 amino acids. Trimming took off 3 bases at V and 2 bases at J, with 12 bases between the two ends. The CDR3 region is CAWSLGQATDTQYF. In DNA, the CDR3 is TGTGCCTGGAGCCTGGGGCAGGCCACAGATACGCAGTATTTT. Supplemented by reference TRBV30 and TRBJ2-3, the full variable domain reads SQTIHQWPATLVQPVGSPLSLECTVEGTSNPNLYWYRQAAGRGLQLLFYSVGIGQISSEVPQNLSASRPQDRQFILSSKKLLLSDSGFYLCAWSLGQATDTQYFGPGTRLTVL.

This clone was seen a handful of times. V and J are TRBV19 and TRBJ2-2; D is perhaps TRBD1 (6 bases). Germline CDR1 is LNHDA and CDR2 is SQIVND (reference sequence). The CDR3 is 14 amino acids. V was trimmed by 6 bases and J by 2 bases, leaving 10 bases between them. The CDR3 loop reads CASRDRTNTGELFF. The CDR3 DNA is TGTGCCAGTAGAGACAGGACAAACACCGGGGAGCTGTTTTTT.

The chain employs TRBV27 and TRBJ1-1, with D perhaps matching TRBD1 (6 bases). V was trimmed by 6 bases and J by 3 bases, leaving 11 bases between them. CDR1 and CDR2 (germline): MNHEY, SMNVEV (reference sequence). There are 13 residues in the CDR3. CDR3 in amino acids: CASSLDRYTEAFF. The CDR3 nucleotides are TGTGCCAGCAGCCTTGACAGGTACACTGAAGCTTTCTTT.